A single sample gave rise to the 26 T cell receptor beta chains below, sequenced in a study of blood T cell repertoires in COVID-19. Some clones are missing from TCRdb's copy, which holds only in-frame ones; the method was immunoSEQ multiplex PCR. This sample has roughly 66,000 clones; about 91% occur once, and the top ten carry about 7.3%. Material for sequencing was peripheral blood. The receptors were sampled from a human donor in a cohort sampled during active COVID-19.

The rearrangement uses TRBV30 and TRBJ1-2; 9 bases map to TRBD1. V shed 4 bases, J shed 8 bases, and the junction held 8 bases outside the gene matches. The CDR3 has 13 residues. Germline loops: CDR1 GTSNPN, CDR2 SVGIG (reference sequence). The CDR3 sequence: CAWNRGTGWGYTF. The CDR3 bases are TGTGCCTGGAATCGCGGGACAGGGTGGGGCTACACCTTC.

The chain employs TRBV5-1 and TRBJ2-1; TRBD1 matches at 8 bases. The CDR3 has 15 amino acids. With 2 bases clipped from V and 7 bases from J, the junction kept 8 bases outside the gene matches. Germline CDR1 SGHRS, CDR2 YFSETQ. The CDR3 spells CASSFDPTGGNEQFF. CDR3 nucleotide sequence: TGCGCCAGCAGCTTCGACCCTACAGGGGGGAATGAGCAGTTCTTC.

This sequence joins TRBV2 and TRBJ2-5; 8 nucleotides align to TRBD1. Trimming at V came to 8 bases and at J to 5 bases, leaving 10 bases not matched to a gene. Germline V gives CDR1 SNHLY, CDR2 FYNNEI. This CDR3 spans 14 amino acids. This CDR3 reads CASGIRTGSETQYF. DNA for the CDR3: TGTGCCAGCGGAATTCGGACAGGGAGCGAGACCCAGTACTTC.

This sequence joins TRBV7-3 and TRBJ2-6; no firm D call. Germline V gene data show CDR1 as SGHTA and CDR2 as FQGTGA. The CDR3 spans 16 residues. V gave up 0 bases and J gave up 0 bases, with 6 bases separating them. The CDR3 loop is CASSLTISSGANVLTF. The CDR3 DNA sequence: TGTGCCAGCAGCTTAACGATCAGCTCTGGGGCCAACGTCCTGACTTTC.

The rearrangement uses TRBV19 and TRBJ2-7, with a weak D call TRBD1 (6 bases). Germline CDR1 reads LNHDA; CDR2 reads SQIVND (reference sequence). V shed 1 base and J shed 0 bases, with 10 bases lying between them. This CDR3 is built from 15 residues. The CDR3 loop reads CASSIVARGSYEQYF. The CDR3 nucleotides are TGTGCCAGTAGTATAGTGGCCAGGGGCTCCTACGAGCAGTACTTC.

V usage is TRBV24-1 and J usage is TRBJ2-3, with D tentatively TRBD2 (6 bases). Trimming pared 6 bases from V and 0 bases from J, leaving 12 bases between. From germline, CDR1 is KGHDR and CDR2 SFDVKD. CDR3 length equals 15 residues. The CDR3 sequence is CATSSSGLSTDTQYF. The CDR3, as DNA: TGTGCCACCAGTTCAAGCGGGCTCAGCACAGATACGCAGTATTTT.

About this clone itself: Other DNA sequences in this specimen translate into the identical CDR3. V and J are TRBV6-6 and TRBJ2-2, with a tentative D call TRBD2 (6 bases). V was cut by 0 bases and J by 1 base, with 9 bases left in between. Germline-derived CDR1 and CDR2 are MNHNY and SVGAGI (reference sequence). The CDR3 runs 16 residues. CDR3 amino acids: CASSYSGGGNTGELFF. The CDR3 DNA reads TGTGCCAGCAGTTACTCCGGGGGAGGGAACACCGGGGAGCTGTTTTTT.

This clone was seen only once. The chain carries TRBV9 and TRBJ2-2, with TRBD1 identical over 10 bases. V gave up 3 bases and J gave up 7 bases; unmatched junction bases: 6. From germline, CDR1 is SGDLS and CDR2 YYNGEE. The CDR3 spans 15 residues. This CDR3 is CASSARDRGSGELFF. In DNA form, the CDR3 reads TGTGCCAGCAGCGCCCGGGACAGGGGCAGCGGGGAGCTGTTTTTT.

The chain carries TRBV10-3 and TRBJ2-3; TRBD2 aligns across 12 bases. Germline CDR1 ENHRY, CDR2 SYGVKD. This CDR3 spans 16 amino acids. The V and J ends lost 3 bases and 5 bases, in that order; junction bases with no gene match: 6. CDR3 sequence reads: CAISEGLAGSGDTQYF. DNA of the CDR3: TGTGCCATCAGTGAAGGACTAGCGGGGTCAGGAGATACGCAGTATTTT.

The chain uses TRBV7-2 and TRBJ1-3; tentatively, D is TRBD1 (5 bases). The CDR3 totals 15 residues. Trimming stripped 5 bases from V and 0 bases from J, with 11 bases between. Germline V gene sequence: CDR1 SGHTA, CDR2 FQGNSA. CDR3 nucleotides: TGTGCCAGCAGCCAAGGGGTTCTCTCTGGAAACACCATATATTTT. It codes for CASSQGVLSGNTIYF.

The chain has TRBV7-2 and TRBJ1-5; D ambiguous. The V end was cut by 1 base, the J end by 3 bases, with 10 bases between. This CDR3 spans 15 amino acids. CDR1 is SGHTA, CDR2 FQGNSA, per germline. The CDR3 reads CASSLGRGNNQPQHF. The DNA of the CDR3 is TGTGCCAGCAGCTTAGGTAGAGGGAACAATCAGCCCCAGCATTTT.

The chain joins TRBV19 to TRBJ2-2; D possibly corresponds to TRBD2 (5 bases). The CDR3 runs to 13 residues. The V end was cut by 8 bases, the J end by 4 bases, with 11 bases between. The germline CDR1 and CDR2 sequences are LNHDA and SQIVND (reference sequence). This chain's CDR3 is CASSWERTGELFF. The CDR3 DNA is TGTGCCAGTTCGTGGGAGCGCACCGGGGAGCTGTTTTTT.

The chain uses TRBV15 and TRBJ1-1; D gene uncertain. V was cut by 2 bases and J by 2 bases, with 6 bases left in between. The CDR3 contains 13 residues. Germline CDR1 LNHNV, CDR2 YYDKDF (reference sequence). CDR3 protein: CATSRNRNTEAFF. Written as DNA, the CDR3 is TGTGCCACCAGCAGAAACAGAAACACTGAAGCTTTCTTT. Drawing the rest from reference TRBV15 and TRBJ1-1, the complete variable domain is DAMVIQNPRYQVTQFGKPVTLSCSQTLNHNVMYWYQQKSSQAPKLLFHYYDKDFNNEADTPDNFQSRRPNTSFCFLDIRSPGLGDTAMYLCATSRNRNTEAFFGQGTRLTVV.

The chain combines TRBV15 with TRBJ1-2; the D gene is possibly TRBD1 (6 bases). This CDR3 region has 16 residues. Looked up from germline, CDR1 is LNHNV and CDR2 is YYDKDF (reference sequence). The V end was cut by 0 bases, the J end by 4 bases, with 15 bases between. The CDR3 sequence: CATSRDPGAISYGYTF. The CDR3 DNA is TGTGCCACCAGCAGAGACCCAGGGGCGATATCCTATGGCTACACCTTC.

This clone was seen just once. The chain carries TRBV27 and TRBJ1-1; D call uncertain. Trimming took 1 base from V and 5 from J, leaving 14 bases between them. CDR1 is MNHEY and CDR2 is SMNVEV in the germline V gene (reference sequence). This CDR3 comprises 15 residues. The CDR3 loop reads CASSLYLGPGTEAFF. The CDR3 coding sequence is TGTGCCAGCAGTTTATATCTGGGCCCGGGGACTGAAGCTTTCTTT.

The chain is built from TRBV6-5 and TRBJ2-5; D might be TRBD1 (5 bases). The CDR3 is made up of 15 amino acids. CDR1 MNHEY and CDR2 SVGAGI come from the germline V gene. V was cut by 6 bases and J by 5 bases, with 19 bases left in between. The CDR3 loop reads CASSHPREAGETQYF. The CDR3 coding sequence is TGTGCCAGCAGCCACCCCAGGGAAGCAGGGGAGACCCAGTACTTC.

This sequence joins TRBV6-5 and TRBJ1-4, with 11 bases matching TRBD1. CDR1 MNHEY and CDR2 SVGAGI come from the germline V gene. The CDR3 covers 15 residues. The ends lost 6 bases at V and 4 bases at J; junction bases unmatched: 4. The CDR3 bases are TGTGCCAGCAGGAGGACAGGGGGCCTTAATGAAAAACTGTTTTTT. Translating gives CASRRTGGLNEKLFF.

This clone was seen a single time. V gene TRBV5-1 combines with J gene TRBJ2-3, with D tentatively TRBD1 (5 bases). The V gene's germline CDR1 is SGHRS and CDR2 YFSETQ. The CDR3 contains 14 residues. The V and J ends lost 1 base and 5 bases respectively, with 11 bases between them. The DNA for the CDR3 is TGCGCCAGCAGCTTGATAGGGGCTGGAGATACGCAGTATTTT. Its translation is CASSLIGAGDTQYF.

The V and J genes are TRBV7-8 and TRBJ1-2; possibly TRBD1 for D (5 bases). The V gene lost 3 bases and the J gene lost 7 bases, with 18 bases spanning the gap. The CDR3 covers 15 residues. Germline CDR1 and CDR2: SGHVS and FQNEAQ. CDR3 DNA: TGTGCCAGCAGCTTGGCCCGGGCGGGGGAAGTTGGCTACACCTTC. Translation gives CASSLARAGEVGYTF.

The V call is TRBV5-4, the J call TRBJ2-2; 8 positions match TRBD1. This CDR3 has 15 residues. The germline V gene encodes CDR1 SGHNT and CDR2 YYREEE (reference sequence). Losses at the gene ends were 4 bases for V and 8 bases for J; bases not matched to a gene: 10. The CDR3 sequence is CASSLSSTGEGELFF. In nucleotides, the CDR3 is TGTGCCAGCAGCCTGTCCTCGACAGGGGAGGGGGAGCTGTTTTTT.

This clone occurred a few times. This CDR3 is CASSLEVGRGEQYF. DNA of the CDR3: TGTGCCAGCAGCTTAGAGGTGGGGAGAGGCGAGCAGTACTTC. The chain employs TRBV11-2 and TRBJ2-7; tentatively, D is TRBD2 (5 bases). CDR1 is SGHAT, CDR2 FQNNGV, per germline. This CDR3 is 14 amino acids long. V gave up 0 bases and J gave up 6 bases, with 12 bases separating them.

The V and J genes are TRBV21-1 and TRBJ1-5; the DNA was not used to check the table's D call, TRBD1. TRBV21-1 is deemed a pseudogene. The CDR3 is 16 amino acids. CDR3 sequence: CASSIGDRYSNQPQHF. In DNA, the CDR3 is TGTGCCAGCAGCATAGGGGACAGGTATAGCAATCAGCCCCAGCATTTT.

J is TRBJ2-2 and V is TRBV9; D remains ambiguous. CDR1 is SGDLS, CDR2 YYNGEE, per germline. This CDR3 has 15 residues. Trimming stripped 1 base from V and 4 bases from J, with 11 bases between. CDR3 in DNA: TGTGCCAGCAGCGTATCATCACGGAGCACCGGGGAGCTGTTTTTT. Translating gives CASSVSSRSTGELFF.

The V call is TRBV3-1 (or the pseudogene TRBV3-2), the J call TRBJ2-2, with 8 bases identical to TRBD2. The CDR3 extends over 19 amino acids. The ends lost 0 bases at V and 4 bases at J; junction bases unmatched: 13. The germline gives CDR1 LGHDT, CDR2 YNNKEL (reference sequence). The DNA for the CDR3 is TGTGCCAGCAGCCAAGAACGTCGTATACTAGCGGAATTCACCGGGGAGCTGTTTTTT. Its translation is CASSQERRILAEFTGELFF.

This rearrangement joins TRBV11-1 to TRBJ1-2, with 7 bases identical to TRBD1. Trimming at V came to 5 bases and at J to 8 bases, leaving 11 bases not matched to a gene. From germline, CDR1 is SGHAT and CDR2 FQDESV (reference sequence). The CDR3 has 14 residues. As DNA, the CDR3 is TGTGCCAGCAGCCAAGGGACAGCCAGTGAGGGCTACACCTTC. Amino acid sequence: CASSQGTASEGYTF.

This clone has a single count. This sequence joins TRBV5-3 and TRBJ1-1; D is ambiguous. TRBV5-3 is assigned to the ORF class and has an uncertain function. There are 13 residues in the CDR3. The V gene lost 3 bases and the J gene lost 5 bases, with 11 bases spanning the gap. As DNA, the CDR3 is TGTGCCAGAAGCTCCCATCGAGGTACTGAAGCTTTCTTT. This encodes CARSSHRGTEAFF.